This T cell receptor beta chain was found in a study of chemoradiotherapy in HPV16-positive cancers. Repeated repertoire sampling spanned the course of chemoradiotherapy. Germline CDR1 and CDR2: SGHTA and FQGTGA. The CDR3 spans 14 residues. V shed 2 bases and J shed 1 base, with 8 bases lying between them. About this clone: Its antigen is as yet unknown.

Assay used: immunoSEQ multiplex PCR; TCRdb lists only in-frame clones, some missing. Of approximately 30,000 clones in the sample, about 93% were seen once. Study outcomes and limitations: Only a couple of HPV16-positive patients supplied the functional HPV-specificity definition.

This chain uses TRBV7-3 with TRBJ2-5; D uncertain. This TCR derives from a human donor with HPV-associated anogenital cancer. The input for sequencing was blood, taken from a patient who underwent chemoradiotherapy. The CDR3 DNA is TGTGCCAGCAGCTTAGGTTCTTTCCAAGAGACCCAGTACTTC. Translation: CASSLGSFQETQYF.